One sample yielded the 22 T cell receptor beta chains listed below, sequenced in a study of CD8+CD57+ T cells in acquired aplastic anemia. CDR3 and TCR beta VDJ profiling relied on a genomic DNA template. MiXCR, applied by TCRdb to the reads, yields one record per CDR3 protein. The data show 35,000 to 45,000 distinct CDR3 sequences, 68% seen once. The source material was sorted CD4+, CD8+, or CD8+CD57+ T cells (not recorded which) from PBMCs. Every receptor here comes from a human donor in good health, serving as a control.

This clonotype showed up many times. The rearrangement links TRBV7-2 to TRBJ2-2; D may be TRBD2 (6 bases). The germline V gene encodes CDR1 SGHTA and CDR2 FQGNSA. CDR3 length equals 16 residues. V dropped 0 bases and J dropped 2 bases, with 10 bases sitting between them. The CDR3: CASSLAPGTNTGELFF. CDR3 sequence (DNA): TGTGCCAGCAGCTTAGCTCCTGGGACTAACACCGGGGAGCTGTTTTTT. The full variable domain, completed using reference TRBV7-2 and TRBJ2-2, is GAGVSQSPSNKVTEKGKDVELRCDPISGHTALYWYRQSLGQGLEFLIYFQGNSAPDKSGLPSDRFSAERTGGSVSTLTIQRTQQEDSAVYLCASSLAPGTNTGELFFGEGSRLTVL.

J is TRBJ2-5 and V is TRBV15; the D gene could be TRBD1 or TRBD2 (6 bases each). Germline-derived CDR1 and CDR2 are LNHNV and YYDKDF (reference sequence). The germline V and J ends were trimmed by 1 base and 5 bases, with 14 bases remaining between them. The CDR3 consists of 15 residues. CDR3 DNA: TGTGCCACCAGCAGAGGATCGGGGGCCGATGAGACCCAGTACTTC. Protein product: CATSRGSGADETQYF.

The gene calls are TRBV29-1 and TRBJ1-2, with D uncertain. CDR3 size: 9 residues. V gave up 5 bases and J gave up 8 bases, with 6 bases separating them. CDR1 is SQVTM and CDR2 is ANQGSEA in the germline V gene. CDR3 nucleotide sequence: TGCAGCGTTTCGGAGGGCTACACCTTC. Its translation: CSVSEGYTF. Variable domain in full (rest from reference TRBV29-1 and TRBJ1-2): SAVISQKPSRDICQRGTSLTIQCQVDSQVTMMFWYRQQPGQSLTLIATANQGSEATYESGFVIDKFPISRPNLTFSTLTVSNMSPEDSSIYLCSVSEGYTFGSGTRLTVV.

In this sample, this clonotype turned up a few times. This chain uses TRBV19 with TRBJ1-1; 12 positions agree with TRBD1. V trimming: 3 bases; J trimming: 4 bases; junction bases outside the gene matches: 9. Germline CDR1 is LNHDA and CDR2 is SQIVND (reference sequence). The CDR3 is made up of 17 amino acids. This chain's CDR3 is CASSMGQGASVGTEAFF. CDR3 nucleotides: TGTGCCAGTAGTATGGGACAGGGGGCTTCGGTAGGCACTGAAGCTTTCTTT. The full variable domain, with the rest looked up from reference TRBV19 and TRBJ1-1, is DGGITQSPKYLFRKEGQNVTLSCEQNLNHDAMYWYRQDPGQGLRLIYYSQIVNDFQKGDIAEGYSVSREKKESFPLTVTSAQKNPTAFYLCASSMGQGASVGTEAFFGQGTRLTVV.

This clonotype came up a few times. V and J are TRBV2 and TRBJ1-5; 8 bases align to TRBD1. J gave up 3 bases and V 4 bases, and 2 bases lay outside the gene matches. CDR1 is SNHLY, CDR2 FYNNEI, per germline. The CDR3 spans 14 residues. CDR3 DNA sequence: TGTGCCAGCAGTGGGACAGGGACCAATCAGCCCCAGCATTTT. This sequence encodes CASSGTGTNQPQHF.

This clonotype has more than one count but fewer than ten. V gene TRBV11-2 combines with J gene TRBJ2-1, with D uncertain. This CDR3 contains 14 residues. Germline V gene lookup returns CDR1 SGHAT and CDR2 FQNNGV. Trimming took 5 bases from V and 5 from J, leaving 13 bases between them. The CDR3 protein is CASSQVDPHNEQFF. In DNA form, the CDR3 reads TGTGCCAGCAGCCAAGTTGACCCTCACAATGAGCAGTTCTTC. The entire variable domain, with the rest obtained from reference TRBV11-2 and TRBJ2-1, is as follows: EAGVAQSPRYKIIEKRQSVAFWCNPISGHATLYWYQQILGQGPKLLIQFQNNGVVDDSQLPKDRFSAERLKGVDSTLKIQPAKLEDSAVYLCASSQVDPHNEQFFGPGTRLTVL.

This clonotype was seen many times. The chain couples TRBV12-3 or TRBV12-4 to TRBJ1-4; D gene uncertain. Trimming left V 6 bases short and J 4 bases short, with 12 bases between. The CDR3 has 14 amino acids. The CDR3, as DNA: TGTGCCAGCAGCAGACCCCCCTTTAATGAAAAACTGTTTTTT. This sequence encodes CASSRPPFNEKLFF.

The chain couples TRBV6-5 to TRBJ2-5, with 7 bases identical to TRBD1. Per the germline V gene, CDR1 is MNHEY and CDR2 is SVGAGI. V lost 10 bases, J lost 1 base, and 6 bases stayed unmatched. CDR3 length: 13 residues. The CDR3 spells CATKGQIQETQYF. CDR3 DNA: TGTGCCACCAAGGGACAGATCCAAGAGACCCAGTACTTC.

This CDR3 reads CASRALGSGNTIYF. CDR3 coding DNA: TGTGCCAGCCGAGCCTTGGGGTCCGGAAACACCATATATTTT. The chain carries TRBV2 and TRBJ1-3, with unresolved D. Trimming pared 8 bases from V and 4 bases from J, leaving 15 bases between. Germline-derived CDR1 and CDR2 are SNHLY and FYNNEI. The CDR3 length is 14 residues.

The DNA of the CDR3 is TGCAGTGCTAGAGAGGATGTAGGGCCTGGAAACACCATATATTTT. Amino acids: CSAREDVGPGNTIYF. This sequence joins TRBV20-1 and TRBJ1-3; no definite D call. The CDR3 has 15 residues. CDR1 and CDR2 (germline): DFQATT, SNEGSKA (reference sequence). Trimming left V 0 bases short and J 2 bases short, with 11 bases between.

This clonotype is a singleton in its sample. The chain employs TRBV2 and TRBJ2-7, with 10 nucleotides matching TRBD2. Trimming at V came to 11 bases and at J to 4 bases, leaving 11 bases not matched to a gene. The CDR3 is 14 residues long. The germline gives CDR1 SNHLY, CDR2 FYNNEI. CDR3 DNA sequence: TGTGCCGTGTTAGCGGGGGGTTCAGGTTACGAGCAGTACTTC. It encodes CAVLAGGSGYEQYF.

V gene TRBV15 combines with J gene TRBJ2-1; D not resolved. This CDR3 spans 13 amino acids. Per germline, CDR1 LNHNV and CDR2 YYDKDF (reference sequence). V lost 0 bases, J lost 11 bases, and 11 bases lay in between. The CDR3 DNA reads as TGTGCCACCAGCAGAGATGAAGTGGCCCAGCAGTTCTTC. Translated: CATSRDEVAQQFF.

The genes are TRBV25-1 and TRBJ2-1, with a tentative D call TRBD1 (5 bases). Germline V CDR1 and CDR2: MGHDK, SYGVNS. This CDR3 is 15 amino acids long. V was pared by 3 bases and J by 2 bases, with 11 bases between. DNA for the CDR3: TGTGCCAGCAGTGACCCCGTCAGGGCCTACAATGAGCAGTTCTTC. Protein product: CASSDPVRAYNEQFF.

The rearrangement joins TRBV9 to TRBJ2-7; D not resolved. Trimming took off 0 bases at V and 10 bases at J, with 5 bases between the two ends. The germline gives CDR1 SGDLS, CDR2 YYNGEE. This CDR3 contains 10 residues. CDR3 loop: CASSVEGQYF. The CDR3 bases are TGTGCCAGCAGCGTAGAGGGACAGTACTTC.

The rearrangement uses TRBV20-1 and TRBJ2-5; TRBD2 matches 14 bases. The CDR3 runs to 17 residues. Per the germline V gene, CDR1 is DFQATT and CDR2 is SNEGSKA (reference sequence). V lost 4 bases, J lost 7 bases, and 14 bases stayed unmatched. CDR3 sequence reads: CSATLIGLAGGKATQYF. The CDR3 DNA follows: TGCAGTGCTACGCTAATAGGACTAGCGGGGGGTAAGGCGACCCAGTACTTC.

The V and J genes are TRBV10-1 and TRBJ2-7, with 7 bases fitting TRBD1. The germline CDR1 and CDR2 sequences are WNHNN and SYGVQD (reference sequence). The trim removed 8 bases at V and 1 base at J, leaving 14 bases unmatched. There are 16 residues in the CDR3. CDR3 sequence reads: CASSLIGQARSYEQYF. CDR3 DNA sequence: TGCGCCAGCTCTCTAATTGGACAGGCCCGATCCTACGAGCAGTACTTC.

The chain uses TRBV19 and TRBJ2-3, with D uncertain. Germline V gives CDR1 LNHDA, CDR2 SQIVND (reference sequence). Trimming removed 3 bases from V and 1 base from J, with 5 bases in between. The CDR3 has 13 amino acids. CDR3 amino acids: CASSIWGTDTQYF. CDR3 DNA sequence: TGTGCCAGTAGTATTTGGGGCACAGATACGCAGTATTTT.

This clonotype has a single count. The chain is built from TRBV10-2 and TRBJ2-7, with TRBD2 matching 9 bases. The CDR3 runs to 14 residues. Germline CDR1 WSHSY, CDR2 SAAADI. The V and J ends lost 4 bases and 7 bases, in that order; junction bases with no gene match: 8. CDR3 bases: TGCGCCAGCAGTGTGATAGCGGGAGTCGGGGAGCAGTACTTC. Translation: CASSVIAGVGEQYF.

The chain links TRBV12-3 or TRBV12-4 to TRBJ1-2, with a weak D call TRBD1 (5 bases). There are 11 residues in the CDR3. V was cut by 5 bases and J by 7 bases, with 8 bases left in between. This chain's CDR3 is CASSQRGGYTF. DNA for the CDR3: TGTGCCAGCAGTCAAAGGGGTGGCTACACCTTC.

The chain joins TRBV25-1 to TRBJ1-2, with 7 nucleotides matching TRBD1. The germline gives CDR1 MGHDK, CDR2 SYGVNS. V lost 1 base and J lost 2; bases outside the gene matches: 10. The CDR3 length is 17 residues. CDR3 in amino acids: CASSESYGTGENYGYTF. For the CDR3, the DNA is TGTGCCAGCAGTGAATCCTACGGAACAGGGGAGAACTATGGCTACACCTTC.

The genes are TRBV10-1 and TRBJ1-2; TRBD1 aligns across 7 bases. After removal of 10 bases from V and 3 bases from J, the junction contained 11 bases not matched to a gene. Per germline, CDR1 WNHNN and CDR2 SYGVQD (reference sequence). The CDR3 length is 14 residues. The CDR3 bases are TGCGCCAACCAACAGGGGCGACCGGACTATGGCTACACCTTC. It specifies CANQQGRPDYGYTF.

V usage is TRBV11-2 and J usage is TRBJ2-7, with TRBD1 matching over 7 bases. V was pared by 5 bases and J by 3 bases, with 13 bases of the junction left unmatched. This CDR3 has 16 residues. CDR1 SGHAT and CDR2 FQNNGV come from the germline V gene. In DNA form, the CDR3 reads TGTGCCAGCAGCCCCTTACGGGACAGAGGTTACTACGAGCAGTACTTC. It is translated as CASSPLRDRGYYEQYF. Using reference TRBV11-2 and TRBJ2-7 for the parts outside the CDR3, the full variable domain is EAGVAQSPRYKIIEKRQSVAFWCNPISGHATLYWYQQILGQGPKLLIQFQNNGVVDDSQLPKDRFSAERLKGVDSTLKIQPAKLEDSAVYLCASSPLRDRGYYEQYFGPGTRLTVT.